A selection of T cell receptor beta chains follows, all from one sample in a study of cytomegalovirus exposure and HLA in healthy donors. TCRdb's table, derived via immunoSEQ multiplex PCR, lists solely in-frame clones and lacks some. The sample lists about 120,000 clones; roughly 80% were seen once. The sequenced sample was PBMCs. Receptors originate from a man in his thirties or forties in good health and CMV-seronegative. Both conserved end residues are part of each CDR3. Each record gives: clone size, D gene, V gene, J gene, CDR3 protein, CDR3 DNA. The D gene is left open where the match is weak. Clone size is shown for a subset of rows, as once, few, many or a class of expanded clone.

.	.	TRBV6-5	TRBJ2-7	CASSYSISSYEQYF	TGTGCCAGCAGTTACTCGATTAGTTCCTACGAGCAGTACTTC
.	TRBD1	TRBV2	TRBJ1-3	CASSGQGSGNTIYF	TGTGCCAGCAGTGGACAGGGCTCTGGAAACACCATATATTTT
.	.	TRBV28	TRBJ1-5	CASSFDTLTDF	TGTGCCAGCAGTTTCGACACTCTTACGGATTTT
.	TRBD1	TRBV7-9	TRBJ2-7	CASSPQDRYEQYF	TGTGCCAGCAGCCCCCAGGACAGGTACGAGCAGTACTTC
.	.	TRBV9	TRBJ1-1	CASRGAGDTEAFF	TGTGCCAGCAGGGGGGCCGGGGACACTGAAGCTTTCTTT
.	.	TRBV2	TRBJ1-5	CASSPEFKTAYNQPQHF	TGTGCCAGCAGCCCAGAATTCAAGACAGCTTACAATCAGCCCCAGCATTTT
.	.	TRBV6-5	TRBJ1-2	CASSYSRANYGYTF	TGTGCCAGCAGTTACTCGAGAGCTAACTATGGCTACACCTTC
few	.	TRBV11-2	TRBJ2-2	CASSLDSGSPGELFF	TGTGCCAGCAGCTTAGACTCAGGGTCCCCTGGGGAGCTGTTTTTT
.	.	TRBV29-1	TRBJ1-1	CSVTSGTKYTEAFF	TGCAGCGTGACCTCCGGGACAAAGTACACTGAAGCTTTCTTT
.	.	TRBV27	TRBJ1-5	CASSLGGHNQPQHF	TGTGCCAGCAGTTTAGGAGGCCACAATCAGCCCCAGCATTTT
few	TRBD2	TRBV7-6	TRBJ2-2	CASSLYRLAEDTGELFF	TGTGCCAGCAGCTTATACCGACTAGCCGAGGACACCGGGGAGCTGTTTTTT
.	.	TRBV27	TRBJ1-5	CASSFTAESNQPQHF	TGTGCCAGCAGTTTTACCGCCGAGAGCAATCAGCCCCAGCATTTT
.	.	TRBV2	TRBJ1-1	CASSDGGFGTEAFF	TGTGCCAGCAGCGACGGGGGGTTCGGCACTGAAGCTTTCTTT
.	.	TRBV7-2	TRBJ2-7	CASSLEVGYEQYF	TGTGCCAGCAGCTTAGAGGTGGGCTACGAGCAGTACTTC
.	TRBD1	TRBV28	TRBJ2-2	CASSFPGGSGELFF	TGTGCCAGCAGTTTTCCAGGGGGTTCCGGGGAGCTGTTTTTT
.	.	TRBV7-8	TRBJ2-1	CASSLALGQFF	TGTGCCAGCAGCTTAGCTCTAGGCCAGTTCTTC